This T cell receptor beta chain was retrieved from a study of T-cell memory formation after mild COVID-19. Study at large: There were largely donor-specific TCR clusters.

The trim removed 5 bases at V and 7 bases at J, leaving 14 bases unmatched. The CDR3 consists of 16 residues. CDR1 DFQATT and CDR2 SNEGSKA come from the germline V gene (reference sequence). MiXCR was run by TCRdb on the 5' RACE reads, yielding one entry per CDR3 protein. The sample consists of about 280,000 distinct CDR3 sequences, 7.5% to 9.5% of them appearing once. The gene calls are TRBV20-1 and TRBJ1-4; 9 bases line up with TRBD1. Sequencing was performed on PBMCs or a T cell subset sorted from them (not recorded which). The sequence was obtained from a man between 18 and 29 years old who had mild COVID-19 (a few samples of this study predate the infection). Cell type and time point are not known. The chain's CDR3 is CSAETGQGPPGEKLFF. CDR3 in DNA: TGCAGTGCTGAAACGGGACAGGGCCCTCCGGGTGAAAAACTGTTTTTT.